This T cell receptor (beta chain) was sequenced in a study of patients and donors after allogeneic stem cell transplantation. One entry per CDR3 protein, called by TCRdb with MiXCR from the RT-PCR reads. This table holds about a million distinct CDR3 sequences, approximately 18% found once. This clonotype was seen just once. In germline, CDR1 is DFQATT, CDR2 SNEGSKA (reference sequence). CDR3 length: 15 residues. V was pared by 2 bases and J by 5 bases, with 18 bases between. The chain couples TRBV20-1 to TRBJ1-1; D not certain. Sequences were obtained from blood, either unsorted or a sorted T cell fraction (not recorded which). This receptor was identified in a human donor who was either an allogeneic HSCT recipient or a stem cell or donor lymphocyte infusion donor (not recorded which). It is not recorded whose cells these are; they may come from a transplant donor. The CDR3 coding sequence is TGCAGTGCTAGACGCCGAGGAAACTTAGGGACTGAAGCTTTCTTT. Encoded protein: CSARRRGNLGTEAFF.